These 29 T cell receptor beta chains originate from one sample sequenced in a study of human T cells and chemical hapten exposure. This sample's time point: patch test 2, 6 weeks after DPC sensitization. The treatment was: therapeutic diphenylcyclopropenone sensitization with weekly scalp DPC. TCRdb analysed the RACE reads with MiXCR anew, one entry per CDR3 protein. In the table there are fewer than 100,000 distinct CDR3 sequences, 11% of which are singletons. The sequencing here drew on whole blood, taken in connection with sensitization to the hapten diphenylcyclopropenone (DPC). The receptor source for this set is a young man with alopecia areata. Some clones in this sample may be carry-over from other donors' samples.

This clonotype was seen at least ten times. The rearrangement joins TRBV28 to TRBJ1-5; D is unclear. CDR3 length: 16 residues. Germline V gene data show CDR1 as MDHEN and CDR2 as SYDVKM. Trimming took off 6 bases at V and 2 bases at J, with 17 bases between the two ends. CDR3 amino acids: CASSQSRPLGNQPQHF. The CDR3 DNA is TGTGCCAGCAGCCAATCCCGCCCCCTTGGCAATCAGCCCCAGCATTTT.

This clonotype was seen at least ten times. The chain carries TRBV10-3 and TRBJ2-5, with TRBD2 matching over 9 bases. V trimming: 5 bases; J trimming: 1 base; junction bases outside the gene matches: 5. This CDR3 contains 15 residues. CDR1 is ENHRY and CDR2 is SYGVKD in the germline V gene. CDR3 DNA sequence: TGTGCCATCAGTCCGGGACTAGCTACCCAAGAGACCCAGTACTTC. It is translated as CAISPGLATQETQYF.

This clonotype was observed a handful of times. The chain has TRBV4-3 and TRBJ2-7, with a weak D call TRBD2 (6 bases). This CDR3 spans 15 amino acids. Trimming removed 0 bases at V and 4 bases at J, with 13 bases between. Germline V CDR1 and CDR2: LGHNA, YSLEER. CDR3 region: CASSQERGSGYEQYF. For the CDR3, the DNA is TGCGCCAGCAGCCAAGAGCGGGGATCGGGTTACGAGCAGTACTTC.

The chain is built from TRBV4-1 and TRBJ2-1; 10 positions match TRBD2. CDR1 MGHRA and CDR2 YSYEKL come from the germline V gene. The CDR3 is made up of 16 amino acids. The junction had 10 bases not matched to a gene; V was cut back by 2 bases and J by 9 bases. CDR3 loop: CASSQYPSGGAGEQFF. The CDR3 nucleotides read TGCGCCAGCAGCCAATACCCCAGCGGGGGGGCCGGTGAGCAGTTCTTC.

The J gene is TRBJ1-5, the V gene TRBV29-1, with no clear D. The CDR3 totals 15 residues. Trimming cost V 5 bases and J 0 bases, with 14 bases left between them. Germline loops: CDR1 SQVTM, CDR2 ANQGSEA. The CDR3 DNA reads TGCAGCGTTTCTGTCGAAGAATATAGCAATCAGCCCCAGCATTTT. The encoded protein is CSVSVEEYSNQPQHF.

This clonotype occurred many times. The J gene is TRBJ2-1, the V gene TRBV2; TRBD1 agrees at 8 bases. The J segment lost 6 bases and the V segment lost 5 bases, leaving 9 bases of the junction unmatched. Germline CDR1 SNHLY, CDR2 FYNNEI. This CDR3 comprises 15 residues. The chain's CDR3 is CASSPDRAISNEQFF. CDR3 bases: TGTGCCAGCAGTCCGGACAGGGCCATCTCCAATGAGCAGTTCTTC.

This clonotype showed up just a few times. The rearrangement uses TRBV25-1 and TRBJ2-2, with D perhaps matching TRBD2 (6 bases). The germline V and J ends were trimmed by 2 bases and 5 bases, with 12 bases remaining between them. The CDR3 runs 15 residues. The germline V gene has CDR1 MGHDK and CDR2 SYGVNS. The CDR3 loop is CASSESRGMTGELFF. The CDR3 DNA sequence: TGTGCCAGCAGTGAAAGTCGGGGGATGACCGGGGAGCTGTTTTTT.

This sequence joins TRBV5-1 and TRBJ2-7; tentative D call: TRBD1 (6 bases). The CDR3 runs 12 residues. The V gene's germline CDR1 is SGHRS and CDR2 YFSETQ. V was shortened by 5 bases and J by 5 bases, with 11 bases between the two germline ends. The CDR3 loop reads CASRSDSDEQYV. The CDR3 nucleotides read TGCGCCAGCAGATCGGACAGCGACGAGCAGTACGTC.

This clonotype was observed at least ten times. The chain combines TRBV6-5 with TRBJ2-3; 12 bases fit TRBD1. Germline CDR1 MNHEY, CDR2 SVGAGI. CDR3 length equals 17 residues. V lost 3 bases to trimming and J lost 3 bases; unmatched junction nucleotides: 7. This CDR3 reads CASSYEGQGASTDTQYF. The CDR3 coding sequence is TGTGCCAGCAGTTATGAGGGACAGGGGGCGTCGACAGATACGCAGTATTTT.

This clonotype was observed a few times. V usage is TRBV5-5 and J usage is TRBJ1-5; D is possibly TRBD1 (6 bases). Germline CDR1 reads SGHKS; CDR2 reads YYEKEE (reference sequence). Trimming left V 4 bases short and J 4 bases short, with 12 bases between. There are 14 residues in the CDR3. The CDR3: CASSAYRENQPQHF. The CDR3 DNA reads TGTGCCAGCAGCGCCTACAGGGAAAATCAGCCCCAGCATTTT.

Ten or more counts support this clonotype. The chain couples TRBV4-3 to TRBJ2-7, with 7 bases aligning to TRBD2. There are 15 residues in the CDR3. Unmatched junction bases numbered 8, after V lost 3 bases and J lost 3 bases. Germline loops: CDR1 LGHNA, CDR2 YSLEER. CDR3 sequence reads: CASSQALGGSYEQYV. The DNA of the CDR3 is TGCGCCAGCAGCCAGGCTTTGGGGGGGAGCTACGAGCAGTACGTC.

V gene TRBV20-1 combines with J gene TRBJ2-7, with 9 bases identical to TRBD1. The CDR3 loop spans 13 amino acids. V gave up 7 bases and J gave up 1 base; unmatched junction bases: 5. CDR1 and CDR2 (germline): DFQATT, SNEGSKA (reference sequence). In DNA, the CDR3 is TGCAGTGTTATGGACAGGGGATCCTACGAGCAGTACTTC. Its protein is CSVMDRGSYEQYF.

The V call is TRBV29-1, the J call TRBJ1-2, with 8 bases matching TRBD1. Unmatched junction bases numbered 9, after V lost 5 bases and J lost 7 bases. The CDR3 sequence is 13 residues long. Germline assignment: CDR1 SQVTM and CDR2 ANQGSEA. The CDR3 is CSVLTDRVGGYTF. DNA for the CDR3: TGCAGCGTTTTGACGGACAGGGTGGGTGGCTACACCTTC.

This clonotype occurred a few times. The V call is TRBV5-1, the J call TRBJ1-3; no definite D call. Germline V lookup: CDR1 SGHRS, CDR2 YFSETQ. This CDR3 region has 14 residues. Trimming took off 4 bases at V and 0 bases at J, with 8 bases between the two ends. The CDR3 DNA reads TGCGCCAGCAGCGCGGATAGCTCTGGAAACACCATATATTTT. Translating gives CASSADSSGNTIYF.

The genes are TRBV7-9 and TRBJ2-1, with unresolved D. The CDR3 runs to 15 residues. The V end lost 5 bases, the J end lost 5 bases, and 16 bases lay between the germline ends. Germline loops: CDR1 SEHNR, CDR2 FQNEAQ (reference sequence). CDR3 sequence: CASSPAVGLNNEQFF. CDR3 nucleotide sequence: TGTGCCAGCAGCCCCGCGGTCGGGTTAAACAATGAGCAGTTCTTC.

Ten or more counts support this clonotype. V gene TRBV27 combines with J gene TRBJ1-5, with D uncertain. V was clipped by 5 bases and J by 3 bases, with 5 bases between them. This CDR3 has 12 amino acids. Germline V gene data show CDR1 as MNHEY and CDR2 as SMNVEV (reference sequence). CDR3: CASSPPNQPQHF. In nucleotides, the CDR3 is TGTGCCAGCAGTCCACCCAATCAGCCCCAGCATTTT.

This clonotype was seen at least ten times. The chain combines TRBV11-2 with TRBJ2-3, with 7 bases lining up with TRBD2. This CDR3 spans 16 amino acids. Germline values: CDR1 SGHAT, CDR2 FQNNGV. V shed 1 base and J 3 bases; nucleotides not matched to a gene: 7. CDR3 amino acids: CASSLATGGRTDTQYF. CDR3 nucleotides: TGTGCCAGCAGCTTAGCGACGGGGGGACGTACAGATACGCAGTATTTT.

In its sample, this clonotype was seen many times. CDR3 nucleotides: TGCGCCAGCAGTGACTCGGACACCTACGAGCAGTACTTC. Residues: CASSDSDTYEQYF. The chain has TRBV10-1 and TRBJ2-7; D possibly corresponds to TRBD1 (5 bases). CDR3 length: 13 amino acids. Trimming left V 3 bases short and J 2 bases short, with 8 bases between. Germline V lookup: CDR1 WNHNN, CDR2 SYGVQD (reference sequence).

This clonotype appeared a few times. This chain joins TRBV4-1 and TRBJ2-1; TRBD2 is a possible D gene (6 bases). Germline assignment: CDR1 MGHRA and CDR2 YSYEKL. The ends were cut back, 4 bases at V and 6 bases at J, with 22 bases in the middle. The CDR3 has 17 amino acids. For the CDR3, the DNA is TGCGCCAGCAGCCTAGAAGGTCCCGCGGGGAGAGGCAATGAGCAGTTCTTC. It yields the protein CASSLEGPAGRGNEQFF.

This chain uses TRBV6-1 with TRBJ2-5, with D possibly being TRBD1 (5 bases). Germline V gene lookup returns CDR1 MNHNS and CDR2 SASEGT. CDR3 size: 13 residues. The V end lost 2 bases, the J end lost 3 bases, and 7 bases lay between the germline ends. The CDR3 reads CASSETREETQYF. The CDR3 nucleotides read TGTGCCAGCAGTGAAACCAGGGAAGAGACCCAGTACTTC.

In the case of this clonotype: This may arise from a read error, as a much more abundant clone is one base away. The V gene is TRBV24-1, the J gene TRBJ1-1, with a possible D match to TRBD1 (5 bases). Trimming shortened V by 4 bases and J by 2 bases, and 13 bases separated the two germline ends. CDR1 KGHDR and CDR2 SFDVKD come from the germline V gene. The CDR3 consists of 15 residues. Here the CDR3 DNA reads TGTGCCACCAGTGACGCGGGGGGATCTAACACTGAAGCTTTCTTT. As protein: CATSDAGGSNTEAFF.

In its sample, this clonotype was seen many times. The chain is built from TRBV27 and TRBJ1-2, with 8 bases fitting TRBD1. The ends lost 6 bases at V and 8 bases at J; junction bases unmatched: 8. This CDR3 region has 13 residues. Germline loops: CDR1 MNHEY, CDR2 SMNVEV (reference sequence). DNA for the CDR3: TGTGCCAGCAGAGTGACAGGGGCTGGCGGCTACACCTTC. This sequence encodes CASRVTGAGGYTF.

A few counts support this clonotype. This chain joins TRBV7-3 and TRBJ2-5; D is perhaps TRBD1 (5 bases). Germline loops: CDR1 SGHTA, CDR2 FQGTGA. This CDR3 is built from 14 residues. The ends were cut back, 2 bases at V and 3 bases at J, with 10 bases in the middle. The DNA of the CDR3 is TGTGCCAGCAGCTTACGGTCCAGGGAAGAGACCCAGTACTTC. This encodes CASSLRSREETQYF.

The V call is TRBV19, the J call TRBJ1-3; D unresolved. The CDR3 loop spans 15 amino acids. Germline CDR1 reads LNHDA; CDR2 reads SQIVND (reference sequence). V lost 3 bases to trimming and J lost 2 bases, with 11 bases between them. This CDR3 is CASSIFNPTGNTIYF. The CDR3 DNA sequence: TGTGCCAGTAGTATCTTTAACCCAACTGGAAACACCATATATTTT.

The rearrangement joins TRBV6-5 to TRBJ2-7; possibly TRBD1 for D (6 bases). Per germline, CDR1 MNHEY and CDR2 SVGAGI. Trimming removed 6 bases from V and 3 bases from J, with 9 bases in between. This CDR3 region has 12 residues. CDR3 region: CASSRQDYEQYF. Here the CDR3 DNA reads TGTGCCAGCAGCCGACAGGACTACGAGCAGTACTTC.

This clonotype showed up many times. The chain uses TRBV6-4 and TRBJ1-1; D not certain. V was pared by 0 bases and J by 1 base, with 3 bases between. Germline V lookup: CDR1 MRHNA, CDR2 SNTAGT. This CDR3 contains 13 residues. CDR3 nucleotides: TGTGCCAGCAGTGACTCGACGAACACTGAAGCTTTCTTT. Translating gives CASSDSTNTEAFF.

The genes are TRBV7-2 and TRBJ1-2, with a tentative D call TRBD1 (5 bases). Deletions cut 5 bases from V and 4 bases from J, with 14 bases between. This CDR3 is 14 amino acids long. Germline CDR1 is SGHTA and CDR2 is FQGNSA. The CDR3: CASSLRDVGYGYTF. In nucleotides, the CDR3 is TGTGCCAGCAGCCTCAGGGACGTTGGCTATGGCTACACCTTC. The variable domain in full, completed from reference TRBV7-2 and TRBJ1-2, reads GAGVSQSPSNKVTEKGKDVELRCDPISGHTALYWYRQSLGQGLEFLIYFQGNSAPDKSGLPSDRFSAERTGGSVSTLTIQRTQQEDSAVYLCASSLRDVGYGYTFGSGTRLTVV.

The chain combines TRBV18 with TRBJ1-6; D possibly corresponds to TRBD1 (5 bases). The CDR3 runs to 14 residues. V was shortened by 6 bases and J by 8 bases, with 14 bases between the two germline ends. Germline CDR1 KGHSH, CDR2 LQKENI. As DNA, the CDR3 is TGTGCCAGCTCGCCTCGGAGGGGAGATTCACCCCTCCACTTT. It codes for CASSPRRGDSPLHF.

V usage is TRBV9 and J usage is TRBJ1-1; D might be TRBD1 (6 bases). Germline V CDR1 and CDR2: SGDLS, YYNGEE. CDR3 length equals 13 residues. V lost 0 bases and J 7 bases, leaving 10 bases between the germline ends. CDR3 sequence: CASSVGTAGEAFF. The CDR3 DNA reads as TGTGCCAGCAGCGTAGGGACAGCTGGTGAAGCTTTCTTT.